This T cell receptor (beta chain) derives from a study of T cell responses to AZD1222 COVID-19 vaccine. Study-wide results and limits: Repertoires were obtained solely post-peak T cell response.

The assay was immunoSEQ multiplex PCR, and TCRdb's table has in-frame clones only and misses some. This sample has about 100,000 clones; approximately 88% occur once, and the top ten carry 2.8%. Germline CDR1 reads SGHTA; CDR2 reads FQGNSA. Trimming pared 6 bases from V and 3 bases from J, leaving 8 bases between. This CDR3 has 13 amino acids. As concerns this clone: Its antigen is unidentified.

The TCR sequence derives from an adult in good health. V is TRBV7-2 and J is TRBJ2-2; D unclear. The source was peripheral blood, collected on day 0 of AZD1222 vaccination. CDR3 in amino acids: CASRTTDTGELFF. The CDR3 nucleotides read TGTGCCAGCAGGACAACGGACACCGGGGAGCTGTTTTTT.